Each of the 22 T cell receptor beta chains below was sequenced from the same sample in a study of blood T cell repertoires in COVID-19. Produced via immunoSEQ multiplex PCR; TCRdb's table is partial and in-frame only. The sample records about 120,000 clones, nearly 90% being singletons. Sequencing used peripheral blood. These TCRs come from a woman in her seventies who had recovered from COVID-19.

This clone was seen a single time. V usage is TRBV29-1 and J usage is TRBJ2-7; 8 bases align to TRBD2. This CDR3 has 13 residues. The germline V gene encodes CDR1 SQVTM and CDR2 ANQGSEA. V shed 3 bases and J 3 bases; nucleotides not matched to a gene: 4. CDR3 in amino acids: CSVEDSGDYEQYF. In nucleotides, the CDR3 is TGCAGCGTTGAGGATAGCGGGGACTACGAGCAGTACTTC.

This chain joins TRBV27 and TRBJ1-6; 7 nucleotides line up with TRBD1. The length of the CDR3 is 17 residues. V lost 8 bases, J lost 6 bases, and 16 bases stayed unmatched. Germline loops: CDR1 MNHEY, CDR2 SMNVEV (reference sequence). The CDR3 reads CASPQGEKFDGNSPLHF. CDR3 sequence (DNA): TGTGCCAGCCCTCAGGGGGAAAAGTTTGATGGTAATTCACCCCTCCACTTT.

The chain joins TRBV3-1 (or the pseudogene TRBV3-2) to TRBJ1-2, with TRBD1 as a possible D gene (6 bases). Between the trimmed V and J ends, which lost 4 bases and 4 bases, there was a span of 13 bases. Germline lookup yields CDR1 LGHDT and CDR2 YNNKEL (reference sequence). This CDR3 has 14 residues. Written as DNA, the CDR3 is TGTGCCAGCAGCCTGCGGACAGTTACCTATGGCTACACCTTC. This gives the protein CASSLRTVTYGYTF.

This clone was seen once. The CDR3: CASSRDPGEETQYF. The CDR3 bases are TGTGCCAGCAGTCGAGACCCCGGAGAGGAGACCCAGTACTTC. The J gene is TRBJ2-5, the V gene TRBV27; D unresolved. V was trimmed by 5 bases and J by 5 bases, leaving 15 bases between them. The CDR3 has 14 amino acids. Germline V gene sequence: CDR1 MNHEY, CDR2 SMNVEV (reference sequence).

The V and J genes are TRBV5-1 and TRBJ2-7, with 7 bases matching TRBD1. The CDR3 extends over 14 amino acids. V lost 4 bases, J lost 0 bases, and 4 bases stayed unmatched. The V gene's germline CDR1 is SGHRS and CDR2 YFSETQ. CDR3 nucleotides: TGCGCCAGCAGCCCTGACAGGGTCTCCTACGAGCAGTACTTC. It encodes CASSPDRVSYEQYF. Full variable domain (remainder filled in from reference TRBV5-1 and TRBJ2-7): KAGVTQTPRYLIKTRGQQVTLSCSPISGHRSVSWYQQTPGQGLQFLFEYFSETQRNKGNFPGRFSGRQFSNSRSEMNVSTLELGDSALYLCASSPDRVSYEQYFGPGTRLTVT.

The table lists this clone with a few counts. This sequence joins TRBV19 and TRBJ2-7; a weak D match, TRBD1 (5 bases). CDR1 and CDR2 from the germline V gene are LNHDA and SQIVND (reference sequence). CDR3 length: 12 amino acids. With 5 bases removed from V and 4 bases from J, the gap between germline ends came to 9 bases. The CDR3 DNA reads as TGTGCCAGTAGTTGGGGCCCTTACGAGCAGTACTTC. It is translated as CASSWGPYEQYF.

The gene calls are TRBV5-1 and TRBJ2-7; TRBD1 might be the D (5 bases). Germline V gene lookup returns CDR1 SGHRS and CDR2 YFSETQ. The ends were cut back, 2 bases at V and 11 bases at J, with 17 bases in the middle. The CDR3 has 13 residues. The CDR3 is CASSLKIDSVEYF. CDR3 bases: TGCGCCAGCAGCTTAAAAATAGACAGTGTTGAGTACTTC.

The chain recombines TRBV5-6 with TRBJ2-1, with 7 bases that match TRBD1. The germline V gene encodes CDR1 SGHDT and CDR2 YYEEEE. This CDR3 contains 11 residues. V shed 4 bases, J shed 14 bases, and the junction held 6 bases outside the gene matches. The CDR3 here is CASSRGQSKFF. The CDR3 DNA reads TGTGCCAGCAGCCGGGGACAGAGTAAGTTCTTC.

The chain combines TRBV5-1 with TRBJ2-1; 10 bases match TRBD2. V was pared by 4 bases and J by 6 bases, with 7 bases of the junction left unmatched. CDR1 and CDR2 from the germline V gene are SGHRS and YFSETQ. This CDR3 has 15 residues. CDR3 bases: TGCGCCAGCAGCCGGACTAGCGGAAGTACCAATGAGCAGTTCTTC. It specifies CASSRTSGSTNEQFF.

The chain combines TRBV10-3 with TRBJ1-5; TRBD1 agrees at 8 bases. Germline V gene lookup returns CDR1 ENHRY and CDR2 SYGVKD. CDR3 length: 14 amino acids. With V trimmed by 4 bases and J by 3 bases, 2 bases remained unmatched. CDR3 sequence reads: CAISGQGYNQPQHF. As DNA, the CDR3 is TGTGCCATCAGTGGACAGGGGTACAATCAGCCCCAGCATTTT.

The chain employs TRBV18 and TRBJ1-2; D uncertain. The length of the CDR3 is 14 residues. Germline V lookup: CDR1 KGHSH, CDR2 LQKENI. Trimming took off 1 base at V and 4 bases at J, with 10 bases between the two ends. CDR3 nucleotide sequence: TGTGCCAGCTCACCACTCGAGGAGGGCTATGGCTACACCTTC. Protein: CASSPLEEGYGYTF.

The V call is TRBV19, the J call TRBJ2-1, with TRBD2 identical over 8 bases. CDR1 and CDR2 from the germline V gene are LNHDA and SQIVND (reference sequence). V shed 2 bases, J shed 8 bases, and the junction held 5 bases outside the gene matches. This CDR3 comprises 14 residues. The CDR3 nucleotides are TGTGCCAGTAGTATACGACTAGCGTTCTATGAGCAGTTCTTC. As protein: CASSIRLAFYEQFF.

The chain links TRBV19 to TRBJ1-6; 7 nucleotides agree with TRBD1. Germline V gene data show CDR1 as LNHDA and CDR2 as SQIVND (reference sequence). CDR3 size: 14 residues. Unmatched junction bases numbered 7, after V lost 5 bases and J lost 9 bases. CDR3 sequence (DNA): TGTGCCAGTAGTGACGGGACAGACCGTTCACCCCTCCACTTT. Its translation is CASSDGTDRSPLHF.

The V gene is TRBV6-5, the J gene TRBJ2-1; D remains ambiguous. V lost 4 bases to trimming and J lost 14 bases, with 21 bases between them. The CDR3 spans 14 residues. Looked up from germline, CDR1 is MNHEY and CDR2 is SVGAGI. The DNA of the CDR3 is TGTGCCAGCAGTTCCGACCGCGGAATAGGCCGGGAGTTCTTC. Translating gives CASSSDRGIGREFF.

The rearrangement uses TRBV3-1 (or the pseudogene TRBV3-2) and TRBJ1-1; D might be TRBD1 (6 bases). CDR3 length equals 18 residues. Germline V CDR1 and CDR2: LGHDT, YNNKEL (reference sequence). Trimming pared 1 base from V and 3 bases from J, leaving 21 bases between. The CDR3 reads CASSQGGSQTGTDTEAFF. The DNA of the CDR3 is TGTGCCAGCAGCCAAGGGGGGTCACAAACAGGGACCGACACTGAAGCTTTCTTT.

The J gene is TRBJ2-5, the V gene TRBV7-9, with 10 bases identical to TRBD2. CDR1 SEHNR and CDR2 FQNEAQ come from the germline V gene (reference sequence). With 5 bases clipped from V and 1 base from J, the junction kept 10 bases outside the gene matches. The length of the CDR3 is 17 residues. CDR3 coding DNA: TGTGCCAGCAGCCCAGGGGGTAGCGGGGGGAGCCAAGAGACCCAGTACTTC. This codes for CASSPGGSGGSQETQYF.

CDR3 residues: CASSSDRAGANVLTF. Here the CDR3 DNA reads TGTGCCAGCAGTTCGGACAGGGCTGGGGCCAACGTCCTGACTTTC. The rearrangement links TRBV6-2 or TRBV6-3 to TRBJ2-6, with TRBD1 matching 8 bases. This CDR3 has 15 residues. Germline V gives CDR1 MNHEY, CDR2 SVGEGT. The junction had 1 base not matched to a gene; V was cut back by 4 bases and J by 2 bases.

The CDR3 coding sequence is TGTGCCAGCAGCACATCAGCGCGGGACAACTATGGCTACACCTTC. Translated, it gives CASSTSARDNYGYTF. J is TRBJ1-2 and V is TRBV9; a possible D gene is TRBD1 (5 bases). Germline assignment: CDR1 SGDLS and CDR2 YYNGEE. V was shortened by 4 bases and J by 2 bases, with 15 bases between the two germline ends. The CDR3 covers 15 residues.

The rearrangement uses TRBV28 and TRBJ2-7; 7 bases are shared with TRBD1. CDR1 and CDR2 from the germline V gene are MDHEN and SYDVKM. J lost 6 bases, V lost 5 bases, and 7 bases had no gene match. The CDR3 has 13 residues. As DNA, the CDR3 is TGTGCCAGCAGTCCTACAGGGGTTCGCGAGCAGTACTTC. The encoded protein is CASSPTGVREQYF.

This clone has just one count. DNA for the CDR3: TGCAGTGCTAGTTCTCCGGGACAGGGGATGAATGAGCAGTTCTTC. It is translated as CSASSPGQGMNEQFF. V usage is TRBV20-1 and J usage is TRBJ2-1, with 10 bases fitting TRBD1. J was trimmed by 7 bases and V by 3 bases; bases with no gene match: 9. In germline, CDR1 is DFQATT, CDR2 SNEGSKA (reference sequence). This CDR3 spans 15 amino acids.

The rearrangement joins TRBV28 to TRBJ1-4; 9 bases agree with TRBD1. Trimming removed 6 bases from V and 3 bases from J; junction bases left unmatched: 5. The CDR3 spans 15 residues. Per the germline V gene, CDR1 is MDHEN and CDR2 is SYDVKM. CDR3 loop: CASRTGGSANEKLFF. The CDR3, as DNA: TGTGCCAGCAGAACAGGGGGCTCGGCTAATGAAAAACTGTTTTTT.

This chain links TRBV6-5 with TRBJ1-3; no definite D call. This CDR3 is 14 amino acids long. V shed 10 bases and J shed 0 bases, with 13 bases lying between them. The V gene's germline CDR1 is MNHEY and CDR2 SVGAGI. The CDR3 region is CATADRFSGNTIYF. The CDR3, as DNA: TGTGCCACGGCGGATCGGTTCTCTGGAAACACCATATATTTT.